This TCR beta chain was sequenced in a study of Graves' ophthalmopathy and Graves' hyperthyroidism. Beta-chain TCR CDR3 regions were amplified from RNA transcripts. HTBI primers served in a first-round RT-PCR, which a second-round multiplex PCR followed. TCRdb redid the calling of the multiplex PCR reads with MiXCR, one entry per CDR3 protein. Of about 1.1 million distinct CDR3 sequences listed, about 36% were seen once; the top ten hold approximately 12%. CDR1 is SGDLS, CDR2 YYNGEE, per germline. The CDR3 runs 18 residues. V shed 0 bases and J shed 0 bases, with 13 bases lying between them. Study results and limitations: Ophthalmopathy versus stable hyperthyroidism: 13-signature model gave 85% to 90% sensitivity, just under 82% specificity.

This clonotype has at least ten counts. The antigen is undetermined. Material: peripheral blood or thyroid tissue (not recorded which). This TCR was sampled from an adult man with Graves' hyperthyroidism. The rearrangement uses TRBV9 and TRBJ2-6; no reliable D call. The CDR3 here is CASSVDWGQPSGANVLTF. The DNA of the CDR3 is TGTGCCAGCAGCGTAGATTGGGGTCAACCCTCTGGGGCCAACGTCCTGACTTTC.